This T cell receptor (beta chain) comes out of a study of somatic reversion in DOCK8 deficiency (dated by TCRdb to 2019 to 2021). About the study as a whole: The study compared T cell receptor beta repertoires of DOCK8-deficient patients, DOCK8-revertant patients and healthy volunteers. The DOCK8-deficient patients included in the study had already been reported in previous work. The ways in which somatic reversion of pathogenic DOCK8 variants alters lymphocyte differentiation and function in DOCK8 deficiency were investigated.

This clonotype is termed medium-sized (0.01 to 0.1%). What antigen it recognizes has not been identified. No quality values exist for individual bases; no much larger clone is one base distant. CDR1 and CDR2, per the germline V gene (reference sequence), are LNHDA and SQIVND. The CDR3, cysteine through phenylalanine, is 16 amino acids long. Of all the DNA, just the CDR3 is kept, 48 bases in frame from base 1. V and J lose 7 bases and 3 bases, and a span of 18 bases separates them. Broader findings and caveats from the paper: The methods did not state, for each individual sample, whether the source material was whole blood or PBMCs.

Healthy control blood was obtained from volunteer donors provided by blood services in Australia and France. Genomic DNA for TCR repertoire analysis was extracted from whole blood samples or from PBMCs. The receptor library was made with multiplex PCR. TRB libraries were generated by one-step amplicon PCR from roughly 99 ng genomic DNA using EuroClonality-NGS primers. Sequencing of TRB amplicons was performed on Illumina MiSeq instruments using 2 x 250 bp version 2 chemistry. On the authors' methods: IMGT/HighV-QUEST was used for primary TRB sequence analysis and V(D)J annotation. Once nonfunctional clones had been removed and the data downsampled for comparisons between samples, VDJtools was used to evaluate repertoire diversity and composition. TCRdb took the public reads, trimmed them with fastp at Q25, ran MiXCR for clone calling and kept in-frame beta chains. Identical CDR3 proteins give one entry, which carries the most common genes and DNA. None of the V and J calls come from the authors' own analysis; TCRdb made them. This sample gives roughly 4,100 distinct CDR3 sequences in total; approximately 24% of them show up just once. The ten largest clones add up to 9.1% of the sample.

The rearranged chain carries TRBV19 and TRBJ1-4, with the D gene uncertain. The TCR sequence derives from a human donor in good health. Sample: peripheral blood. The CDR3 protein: CASTKREGWANEKLFF. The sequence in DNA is TGTGCCAGTACCAAAAGGGAGGGCTGGGCTAATGAAAAACTGTTTTTT. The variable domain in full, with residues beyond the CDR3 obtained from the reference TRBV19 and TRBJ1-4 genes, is DGGITQSPKYLFRKEGQNVTLSCEQNLNHDAMYWYRQDPGQGLRLIYYSQIVNDFQKGDIAEGYSVSREKKESFPLTVTSAQKNPTAFYLCASTKREGWANEKLFFGSGTQLSVL.